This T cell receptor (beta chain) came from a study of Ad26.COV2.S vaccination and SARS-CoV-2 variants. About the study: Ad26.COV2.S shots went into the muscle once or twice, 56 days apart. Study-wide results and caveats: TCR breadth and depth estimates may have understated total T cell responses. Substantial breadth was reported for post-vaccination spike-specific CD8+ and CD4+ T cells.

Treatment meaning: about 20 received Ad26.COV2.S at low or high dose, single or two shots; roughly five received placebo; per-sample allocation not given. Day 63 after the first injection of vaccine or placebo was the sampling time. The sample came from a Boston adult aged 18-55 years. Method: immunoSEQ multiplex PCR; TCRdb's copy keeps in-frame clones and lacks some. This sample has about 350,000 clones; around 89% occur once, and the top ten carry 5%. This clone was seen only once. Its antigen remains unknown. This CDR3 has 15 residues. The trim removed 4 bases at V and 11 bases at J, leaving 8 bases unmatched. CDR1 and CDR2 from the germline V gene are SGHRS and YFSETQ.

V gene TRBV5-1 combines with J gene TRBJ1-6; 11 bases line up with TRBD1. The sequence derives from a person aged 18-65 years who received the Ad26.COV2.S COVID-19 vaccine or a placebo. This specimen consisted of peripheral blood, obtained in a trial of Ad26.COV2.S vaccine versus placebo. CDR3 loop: CASSEGTGGFPPLHF. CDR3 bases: TGCGCCAGCAGCGAAGGGACAGGGGGTTTTCCACCCCTCCACTTT.